Presented here are 30 T cell receptor beta chains from one specimen sequenced in a study of blood T cell repertoires in COVID-19 (dated by TCRdb to the early 2020s). Library creation used the immunoSEQ multiplex PCR assay. This is the immuneACCESS table as TCRdb keeps it, with only in-frame sequences that have V and J called. A part of the clones is gone; compared with another copy, unresolved V genes explain less than half, and the rest is unexplained. Counted in this sample were about 190,000 clones; approximately 82% of them appeared once. Roughly a tenth of the sample rests with the top ten. The source material was peripheral blood. These receptors originate from a woman of 80 years or more with active or convalescent COVID-19.

The rearrangement links TRBV19 to TRBJ1-1; possible D gene TRBD1, 6 bases. This CDR3 contains 15 residues. V lost 5 bases and J 5 bases, leaving 18 bases between the germline ends. Per germline, CDR1 LNHDA and CDR2 SQIVND (reference sequence). As DNA, the CDR3 is TGTGCCAGTAGTGCCCGGGGGGCATTAGGGACTGAAGCTTTCTTT. This translates into CASSARGALGTEAFF.

V and J are TRBV5-1 and TRBJ1-1; the D gene is possibly TRBD1 (5 bases). This CDR3 is 14 amino acids long. Germline V gene lookup returns CDR1 SGHRS and CDR2 YFSETQ. V dropped 0 bases and J dropped 3 bases, with 9 bases sitting between them. In DNA form, the CDR3 reads TGCGCCAGCAGCTTGGTTGCGGGGGACACTGAAGCTTTCTTT. Encoded protein: CASSLVAGDTEAFF.

The rearrangement links TRBV9 to TRBJ1-1; a weak D match, TRBD1 (6 bases). The CDR3 length is 15 residues. Germline CDR1 is SGDLS and CDR2 is YYNGEE. The V end lost 3 bases, the J end lost 5 bases, and 17 bases lay between the germline ends. The CDR3 sequence is CASSATGKAGTEAFF. CDR3 coding DNA: TGTGCCAGCAGCGCAACAGGGAAGGCTGGGACTGAAGCTTTCTTT.

This clone has only one observation. The rearrangement joins TRBV5-1 to TRBJ1-1, with 8 nucleotides matching TRBD1. J was trimmed by 8 bases and V by 8 bases; bases with no gene match: 5. This CDR3 spans 11 amino acids. CDR1 SGHRS and CDR2 YFSETQ come from the germline V gene. The CDR3 sequence is CASVQGGEAFF. The CDR3 coding sequence is TGCGCCAGTGTACAGGGGGGAGAAGCTTTCTTT.

The chain couples TRBV5-5 to TRBJ2-7, with 9 positions matching TRBD2. V lost 0 bases and J lost 2; bases outside the gene matches: 3. Germline V CDR1 and CDR2: SGHKS, YYEKEE (reference sequence). The CDR3 runs 15 residues. The CDR3 loop reads CASSLVAGGAYEQYF. CDR3 DNA: TGTGCCAGCAGCTTGGTGGCGGGAGGGGCCTACGAGCAGTACTTC. The whole variable domain, filled in from reference TRBV5-5 and TRBJ2-7, reads DAGVTQSPTHLIKTRGQQVTLRCSPISGHKSVSWYQQVLGQGPQFIFQYYEKEERGRGNFPDRFSARQFPNYSSELNVNALLLGDSALYLCASSLVAGGAYEQYFGPGTRLTVT.

The V call is TRBV19, the J call TRBJ1-3, with 7 bases fitting TRBD1. The trim removed 6 bases at V and 2 bases at J, leaving 10 bases unmatched. This CDR3 has 16 amino acids. Germline lookup yields CDR1 LNHDA and CDR2 SQIVND (reference sequence). For the CDR3, the DNA is TGTGCCAGTAGGACAATTTCAGGGGGACCTGGAAACACCATATATTTT. As protein: CASRTISGGPGNTIYF.

This chain uses TRBV27 with TRBJ2-7, with a weak D call TRBD1 (6 bases). CDR1 MNHEY and CDR2 SMNVEV come from the germline V gene (reference sequence). The germline V and J ends were trimmed by 2 bases and 2 bases, with 10 bases remaining between them. The CDR3 totals 14 residues. The CDR3 DNA reads TGTGCCAGCAGTTTAACTTGGGACACCTACGAGCAGTACTTC. Translated, it gives CASSLTWDTYEQYF.

This clone was seen a single time. The gene calls are TRBV18 and TRBJ1-3, with TRBD1 identical over 8 bases. The germline CDR1 and CDR2 sequences are KGHSH and LQKENI. The CDR3 is 16 amino acids. V trimming: 2 bases; J trimming: 4 bases; junction bases outside the gene matches: 7. Written as DNA, the CDR3 is TGTGCCAGCTCACCATCGATACAGGGGGTCGGAAACACCATATATTTT. Translation: CASSPSIQGVGNTIYF.

The genes are TRBV6-1 and TRBJ1-2; 10 bases match TRBD1. Germline lookup yields CDR1 MNHNS and CDR2 SASEGT. Trimming removed 3 bases from V and 4 bases from J; junction bases left unmatched: 2. The CDR3 runs 14 residues. In nucleotides, the CDR3 is TGTGCCAGCAGTGACCGGGACAGGGGCTATGGCTACACCTTC. Amino acid sequence: CASSDRDRGYGYTF.

This chain links TRBV29-1 with TRBJ1-1; 9 bases are a match to TRBD1. The length of the CDR3 is 13 residues. J gave up 5 bases and V 3 bases, and 4 bases lay outside the gene matches. CDR1 is SQVTM and CDR2 is ANQGSEA in the germline V gene. CDR3 residues: CSVDGTGTTEAFF. DNA of the CDR3: TGCAGCGTTGATGGGACAGGGACGACTGAAGCTTTCTTT.

The chain joins TRBV5-4 to TRBJ2-2; 9 bases align to TRBD2. V lost 4 bases and J lost 4; bases outside the gene matches: 5. Germline-derived CDR1 and CDR2 are SGHNT and YYREEE (reference sequence). The length of the CDR3 is 15 residues. As DNA, the CDR3 is TGTGCCAGCAGCCCGACTAGCGGATTCACCGGGGAGCTGTTTTTT. Its protein is CASSPTSGFTGELFF. Full variable domain (remainder filled in from reference TRBV5-4 and TRBJ2-2): ETGVTQSPTHLIKTRGQQVTLRCSSQSGHNTVSWYQQALGQGPQFIFQYYREEENGRGNFPPRFSGLQFPNYSSELNVNALELDDSALYLCASSPTSGFTGELFFGEGSRLTVL.

V is TRBV5-6 and J is TRBJ1-4; D is unresolved. This CDR3 has 14 residues. Germline values: CDR1 SGHDT, CDR2 YYEEEE. The V end was cut by 1 base, the J end by 0 bases, with 4 bases between. The CDR3 sequence is CASSLRATNEKLFF. DNA for the CDR3: TGTGCCAGCAGCTTGAGAGCAACTAATGAAAAACTGTTTTTT.

This chain uses TRBV6-6 with TRBJ2-7, with TRBD2 matching 7 bases. This CDR3 spans 16 amino acids. Germline-derived CDR1 and CDR2 are MNHNY and SVGAGI (reference sequence). V dropped 0 bases and J dropped 6; count of bases not matched to a gene: 11. The CDR3 loop is CASSYSRFRPGGEQYF. CDR3 DNA: TGTGCCAGCAGTTACTCGAGGTTCAGACCGGGGGGCGAGCAGTACTTC.

The V call is TRBV5-1, the J call TRBJ2-2; possible D gene TRBD2, 6 bases. The CDR3 is 16 amino acids. Germline assignment: CDR1 SGHRS and CDR2 YFSETQ. V dropped 2 bases and J dropped 3 bases, with 14 bases sitting between them. The CDR3 sequence is CASSFTSRRDTGELFF. The CDR3 DNA reads as TGCGCCAGCAGCTTCACTTCCCGGAGGGACACCGGGGAGCTGTTTTTT.

This chain connects TRBV6-1 to TRBJ1-2; TRBD1 is a possible D gene (5 bases). V was cut by 3 bases and J by 8 bases, with 13 bases left in between. From germline, CDR1 is MNHNS and CDR2 SASEGT. This CDR3 comprises 13 residues. The CDR3 loop is CASSDLQGGGYTF. CDR3 in DNA: TGTGCCAGCAGTGACCTGCAGGGCGGCGGCTACACCTTC.

The chain links TRBV6-5 to TRBJ1-1, with D maybe TRBD1 (5 bases). The V gene's germline CDR1 is MNHEY and CDR2 SVGAGI. The CDR3 is 14 amino acids. Trimming removed 6 bases from V and 0 bases from J, with 11 bases in between. For the CDR3, the DNA is TGTGCCAGCAGGCCCGGGGGGTTGAACACTGAAGCTTTCTTT. This codes for CASRPGGLNTEAFF.

This clone was observed a handful of times. Other DNA sequences in the sample encode the same CDR3. The rearrangement uses TRBV19 and TRBJ1-1, with 8 bases identical to TRBD1. This CDR3 comprises 15 residues. Germline V gene lookup returns CDR1 LNHDA and CDR2 SQIVND (reference sequence). Losses at the gene ends were 6 bases for V and 1 base for J; bases not matched to a gene: 7. The CDR3 sequence: CASRTGTGRNTEAFF. Here the CDR3 DNA reads TGTGCCAGTAGAACCGGGACAGGCAGGAACACTGAAGCTTTCTTT.

The CDR3 region has the DNA TGTGCCAGCAGCCCAGGACAGGGCCCTGAAGCTTTCTTT. This codes for CASSPGQGPEAFF. V and J are TRBV13 and TRBJ1-1; 8 nucleotides line up with TRBD1. After removal of 5 bases from V and 6 bases from J, the junction contained 5 bases not matched to a gene. There are 13 residues in the CDR3. CDR1 is PRHDT and CDR2 is FYEKMQ in the germline V gene (reference sequence).

This clone appeared a single time. The genes are TRBV3-1 (or the pseudogene TRBV3-2) and TRBJ2-5; 12 bases match TRBD2. This CDR3 has 15 residues. Germline CDR1 reads LGHDT; CDR2 reads YNNKEL (reference sequence). With V trimmed by 1 base and J by 4 bases, 1 base remained unmatched. CDR3 nucleotides: TGTGCCAGCAGCCAAGCGGGACTAGCGGGAGAGACCCAGTACTTC. It specifies CASSQAGLAGETQYF.

The CDR3 coding sequence is TGTGCCAGCAGGAAAACAGGCACTGAAGCTTTCTTT. It translates to CASRKTGTEAFF. The chain joins TRBV21-1 to TRBJ1-1; the D segment call TRBD1 is taken from the table without a DNA check. TRBV21-1 is a documented pseudogene. The CDR3 has 12 residues.

V is TRBV10-1 and J is TRBJ2-3; unclear D gene. V dropped 0 bases and J dropped 6 bases, with 7 bases sitting between them. The CDR3 has 13 amino acids. In germline, CDR1 is WNHNN, CDR2 SYGVQD (reference sequence). The DNA for the CDR3 is TGCGCCAGCAGTGAGTCGGTGAGGGATACGCAGTATTTT. This translates into CASSESVRDTQYF.

The rearrangement joins TRBV11-2 to TRBJ2-4, with 8 positions matching TRBD2. Germline V lookup: CDR1 SGHAT, CDR2 FQNNGV. This CDR3 region has 14 residues. V was pared by 5 bases and J by 6 bases, with 6 bases of the junction left unmatched. Here the CDR3 DNA reads TGTGCCAGCAGCGAAAGCGGGAGTAGAAACATTCAGTACTTC. It is translated as CASSESGSRNIQYF. Filled out from reference TRBV11-2 and TRBJ2-4, the complete variable domain reads EAGVAQSPRYKIIEKRQSVAFWCNPISGHATLYWYQQILGQGPKLLIQFQNNGVVDDSQLPKDRFSAERLKGVDSTLKIQPAKLEDSAVYLCASSESGSRNIQYFGAGTRLSVL.

As to this clone: The identical CDR3 is also encoded by other nucleotide sequences in the sample. V and J are TRBV24-1 and TRBJ2-3, with 7 bases that match TRBD1. CDR3 length: 15 residues. J lost 4 bases, V lost 3 bases, and 6 bases had no gene match. Germline loops: CDR1 KGHDR, CDR2 SFDVKD. The CDR3 spells CATSDPTGQADTQYF. CDR3 in DNA: TGTGCCACCAGTGATCCGACAGGGCAAGCAGATACGCAGTATTTT.

This clone was picked up a small number of times. The chain links TRBV7-6 to TRBJ1-2; D is ambiguous. CDR3 size: 14 residues. Germline-derived CDR1 and CDR2 are SGHVS and FNYEAQ. The ends were cut back, 5 bases at V and 7 bases at J, with 17 bases in the middle. CDR3 sequence: CASSPPLGQVGYTF. The CDR3 DNA reads as TGTGCCAGCAGCCCTCCGCTAGGCCAAGTTGGCTACACCTTC.

The chain recombines TRBV5-1 with TRBJ2-1; possible D gene TRBD2, 6 bases. Germline V CDR1 and CDR2: SGHRS, YFSETQ. V lost 2 bases, J lost 10 bases, and 19 bases lay in between. The CDR3 has 15 amino acids. DNA of the CDR3: TGCGCCAGCAGCTTCGGGGACTGGGCCATAGGAGAGCAGTTCTTC. Encoded protein: CASSFGDWAIGEQFF.

The rearrangement links TRBV6-5 to TRBJ2-7, with TRBD2 matching over 7 bases. The germline V gene has CDR1 MNHEY and CDR2 SVGAGI. V shed 1 base and J 5 bases; nucleotides not matched to a gene: 11. The CDR3 is made up of 16 amino acids. As DNA, the CDR3 is TGTGCCAGCAGTTACTTCGGCGGGAGCTCTACTGACGAGCAGTACTTC. Translated, it gives CASSYFGGSSTDEQYF.

This clone was recorded at least ten times. This chain links TRBV7-9 with TRBJ2-2; perhaps TRBD2 as D (5 bases). The germline gives CDR1 SEHNR, CDR2 FQNEAQ (reference sequence). This CDR3 is built from 14 residues. The V end lost 5 bases, the J end lost 7 bases, and 14 bases lay between the germline ends. The DNA for the CDR3 is TGTGCCAGCAGCCGGCTAGCCCCGGACGGGGAGCTGTTTTTT. As protein: CASSRLAPDGELFF.

This clone was seen just once. The chain links TRBV2 to TRBJ1-2, with a possible D match to TRBD1 (5 bases). V was cut by 4 bases and J by 1 base, with 7 bases left in between. The CDR3 is 13 residues long. Germline CDR1 and CDR2: SNHLY and FYNNEI. The CDR3 bases are TGTGCCAGCAGTGGCAGGGATAACTATGGCTACACCTTC. This codes for CASSGRDNYGYTF.

This chain connects TRBV2 to TRBJ2-1; D possibly corresponds to TRBD1 (5 bases). V dropped 3 bases and J dropped 10 bases, with 10 bases sitting between them. CDR1 and CDR2 (germline): SNHLY, FYNNEI. CDR3 length: 12 amino acids. The CDR3 here is CASSDPSGEQFF. DNA for the CDR3: TGTGCCAGCAGTGATCCGTCAGGGGAGCAGTTCTTC.

The chain uses TRBV6-6 and TRBJ1-5, with a weak D call TRBD1 (6 bases). The CDR3 consists of 13 residues. Germline CDR1 and CDR2: MNHNY and SVGAGI (reference sequence). V was shortened by 5 bases and J by 4 bases, with 9 bases between the two germline ends. CDR3 coding DNA: TGTGCCAGCAGTGCGACAGGTAATCAGCCCCAGCATTTT. It translates to CASSATGNQPQHF.